The TCR beta chain under discussion was sequenced for a study of blood T cell repertoires in COVID-19. Study in general: Samples came from the United States, Italy and Spain, spanning acute and convalescent COVID-19. Sources were T cells, B-cell-depleted T cells, or PBMCs; the material itself was cDNA or gDNA.

In the original workflow: Estimation of nucleated cell counts relied on the amplification of reference gene primers. The protocol was immunoSEQ multiplex PCR, while the TCRdb copy is restricted to in-frame clones and leaves out a portion. V, J and clone size are taken as reported in that table, and D and trimming were inferred from the DNA itself. The table includes 140,000 to 150,000 clones, approximately 78% detected once. Donors were grouped by their self-reported clinical history. This clone was seen more than once but under ten times. Germline V CDR1 and CDR2: LGHDT, YNNKEL (reference sequence). The CDR3 contains 14 residues. With 2 bases removed from V and 1 base from J, the gap between germline ends came to 8 bases.

The source material was PBMCs or T cells enriched from blood (not recorded which). This clonotype originated in a woman aged 50 to 60 who had recovered from COVID-19. This rearrangement joins TRBV3-1 (or the pseudogene TRBV3-2) to TRBJ1-1, with D unresolved. The CDR3 sequence: CASSQPGRNTEAFF. The CDR3, as DNA: TGTGCCAGCAGCCAACCAGGAAGGAACACTGAAGCTTTCTTT.